The present TCR beta chain was sequenced within a study of OX40 agonist ivuxolimab in advanced cancers. Overall study: In this trial design, patients received ivuxolimab intravenously at 0.01 to 10 mg/kg every 2 weeks. A diagnosis of hepatocellular carcinoma, melanoma, renal cell or head and neck cancer was present in dose-escalation patients.

Between the trimmed V and J ends, which lost 4 bases and 7 bases, there was a span of 11 bases. The germline gives CDR1 GTSNPN, CDR2 SVGIG (reference sequence). The CDR3 contains 12 residues. Sequencing used immunoSEQ multiplex PCR; TCRdb keeps in-frame clones, though not all of them. Of some 50,000 clones in the sample, over 75% are singletons; the top ten hold 3.4%. No patient had autoimmune disease or received systemic immunosuppression. The chain carries TRBV30 and TRBJ1-3, with no clear D. The specimen was CD4+ or CD8+ T cells sorted from blood, collected in a trial of the OX40 agonist ivuxolimab. The sequence was obtained from an adult with an advanced solid tumor such as melanoma, head and neck, liver or kidney cancer. For the CDR3, the DNA is TGTGCCTGGACCCCCGTCGCGAACACCATATATTTT. Translation gives CAWTPVANTIYF.